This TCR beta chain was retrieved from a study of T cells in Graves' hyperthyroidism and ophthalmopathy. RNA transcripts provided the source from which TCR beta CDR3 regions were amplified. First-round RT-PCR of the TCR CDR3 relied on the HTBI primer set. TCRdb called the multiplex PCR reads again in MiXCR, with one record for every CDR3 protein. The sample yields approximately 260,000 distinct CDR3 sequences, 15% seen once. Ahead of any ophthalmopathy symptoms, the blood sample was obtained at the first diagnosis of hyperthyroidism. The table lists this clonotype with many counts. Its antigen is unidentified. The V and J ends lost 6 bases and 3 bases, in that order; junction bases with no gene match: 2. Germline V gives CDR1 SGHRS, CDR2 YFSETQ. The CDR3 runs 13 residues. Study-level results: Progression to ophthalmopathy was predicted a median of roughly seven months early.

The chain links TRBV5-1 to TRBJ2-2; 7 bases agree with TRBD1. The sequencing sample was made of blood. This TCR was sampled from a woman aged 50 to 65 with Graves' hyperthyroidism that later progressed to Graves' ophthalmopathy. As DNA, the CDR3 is TGCGCCAGCACCGGACAGGACACCGGGGAGCTGTTTTTT. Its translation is CASTGQDTGELFF.